The rows below give T cell receptor beta chains drawn from one sample of a study of blood T cell repertoires in COVID-19. The method was immunoSEQ multiplex PCR; TCRdb's version includes in-frame clones alone and lacks a portion of them. The sample yields about 140,000 clones, more than 80% seen once. The sample comprised peripheral blood. The source is a woman of 80 years or more with acute or convalescent COVID-19. Both conserved end residues are part of each CDR3. Fields, in order: clone size, D gene, V gene, J gene, CDR3 DNA, CDR3 protein. A D gene is named only where the DNA matches it firmly. Clone size is not always given. Where it is, it says once, few, many or a class for expanded clones.

>.|.|TRBV6-5|TRBJ2-2
TGTGCCAGCAGTTCCTATGGACAGTCCGGGGAGCTGTTTTTT
CASSSYGQSGELFF
>.|.|TRBV6-5|TRBJ2-3
TGTGCCAGCAGTTCGCAGGGCACAGATACGCAGTATTTT
CASSSQGTDTQYF
>.|.|TRBV10-3|TRBJ2-5
TGTGCCATCAGTGACAGGGAGGATAGAGAGACCCAGTACTTC
CAISDREDRETQYF
>.|.|TRBV19|TRBJ1-2
TGTGCCAGTAGTCCTGGGACACTCTATGGCTACACCTTC
CASSPGTLYGYTF
>few|.|TRBV30|TRBJ1-3
TGTGCCTGGAGTTTTCAGGCTGGAAACACCATATATTTT
CAWSFQAGNTIYF
>.|TRBD1|TRBV4-2|TRBJ2-7
TGTGCCAGCAGCCAAGGACCTCGACAGGGTACCTCCTACGAGCAGTACTTC
CASSQGPRQGTSYEQYF
>.|.|TRBV4-3|TRBJ2-7
TGCGCCAGCAGCCAAGGGCTCAGGGCGTACGAGCAGTACTTC
CASSQGLRAYEQYF
>.|.|TRBV2|TRBJ1-1
TGTGCCAGCAGTGGTGACATTAACACTGAAGCTTTCTTT
CASSGDINTEAFF
>.|.|TRBV6-6|TRBJ2-2
TGTGCCAGCAGTTATTTAGGGGGAGCGAACACCGGGGAGCTGTTTTTT
CASSYLGGANTGELFF
>.|.|TRBV6-5|TRBJ1-5
TGTGCCAGCAGTCCGGACAGTTCTCAACGGCCCCAGCATTTT
CASSPDSSQRPQHF
>.|TRBD1|TRBV18|TRBJ1-2
TGTGCCAGCTCACAGACAGGGGGTGAGGGCTACACCTTC
CASSQTGGEGYTF
>few|.|TRBV5-1|TRBJ2-5
TGCGCCAGCAGCTTGATAGGACAAGGTCGGGAGACCCAGTACTTC
CASSLIGQGRETQYF
>.|.|TRBV6-1|TRBJ1-1
TGTGCCAGCAGTGACAGGGGCGACACTGAAGCTTTCTTT
CASSDRGDTEAFF
>.|TRBD2|TRBV6-2/TRBV6-3|TRBJ2-1
TGTGCCAGCAGCAGCGGGGGGGGTGGCCCCTACAATGAGCAGTTCTTC
CASSSGGGGPYNEQFF
>.|.|TRBV11-2|TRBJ2-7
TGTGCCAGCAGAAGGGGTTACGAGCAGTACTTC
CASRRGYEQYF
>.|TRBD1|TRBV5-8|TRBJ1-2
TGTGCCAGCAGCCTCCAGGGACAGGGGAACTATGGCTACACCTTC
CASSLQGQGNYGYTF
>.|.|TRBV19|TRBJ1-2
TGTGCCAGTAGGGACAGCCCTCTGGGGTACTATGGCTACACCTTC
CASRDSPLGYYGYTF
>once|.|TRBV15|TRBJ1-5
TGTGCCACCAGCAGAGATCCTGATCAGCCCCAGCATTTT
CATSRDPDQPQHF
>.|.|TRBV5-4|TRBJ2-6
TGTGCCAGCAGCTCATCACTCTCTGGGGCCAACGTCCTGACTTTC
CASSSSLSGANVLTF
>.|TRBD1|TRBV30|TRBJ2-7
TGTGCCTGGAGCGGGACAGGTGTCTACGAGCAGTACTTC
CAWSGTGVYEQYF
>few|.|TRBV2|TRBJ1-1
TGTGCCAGCAAAGGTCGAGGGGGTGAAGCTTTCTTT
CASKGRGGEAFF
>few|.|TRBV6-6|TRBJ1-2
TGTGCCAGCAGTTACACCGCGACAGGCAGTGGCTACACCTTC
CASSYTATGSGYTF
>.|TRBD1|TRBV3-1/TRBV3-2|TRBJ2-1
TGTGCCAGCAGCCCCCATGGGGGGACAGGCTCTAGGAATGAGCAGTTCTTC
CASSPHGGTGSRNEQFF
>.|.|TRBV6-6|TRBJ1-1
TGTGCCAGCAGTTACTCGGACAGGAACACTGAAGCTTTCTTT
CASSYSDRNTEAFF
>.|TRBD1|TRBV5-4|TRBJ1-3
TGTGCCAGCAGCTTGGCACCAGGCAGGGGGACTGGAAACACCATATATTTT
CASSLAPGRGTGNTIYF
>.|.|TRBV5-1|TRBJ1-3
TGCGCCAGCAGCTTGGATCTAACCCCCACTGGAAACACCATATATTTT
CASSLDLTPTGNTIYF
>.|.|TRBV5-1|TRBJ2-5
TGCGCCAGCAGCGGAGGGTTTGAGACCCAGTACTTC
CASSGGFETQYF
>.|TRBD1|TRBV7-9|TRBJ1-2
TGTGCCAGCAGCTCGCTAGTTACGACAGGGTTTTATGGCTACACCTTC
CASSSLVTTGFYGYTF
>.|TRBD2|TRBV10-1|TRBJ2-5
TGCGCCAGCAGTGAGTTTAGCGGGACCAAAGAGACCCAGTACTTC
CASSEFSGTKETQYF
>.|TRBD1|TRBV7-9|TRBJ1-2
TGTGCCAGCAGCCCCCCAGGGGGGCTTAGCTATGGCTACACCTTC
CASSPPGGLSYGYTF
>.|.|TRBV5-1|TRBJ2-7
TGCGCCAGCAGCGCCCTCGGGGGACGCTCCTACGAGCAGTACTTC
CASSALGGRSYEQYF